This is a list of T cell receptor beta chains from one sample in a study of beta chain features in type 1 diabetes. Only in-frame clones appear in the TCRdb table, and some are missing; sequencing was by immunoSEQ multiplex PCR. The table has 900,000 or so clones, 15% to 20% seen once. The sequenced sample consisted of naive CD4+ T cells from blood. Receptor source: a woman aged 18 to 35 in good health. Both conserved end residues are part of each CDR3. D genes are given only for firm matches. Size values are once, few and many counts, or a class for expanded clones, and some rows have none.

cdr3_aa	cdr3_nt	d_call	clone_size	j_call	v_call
CASSQEKIGWGETQYF	TGTGCCAGCAGCCAAGAGAAGATAGGATGGGGAGAGACCCAGTACTTC	-	-	TRBJ2-5	TRBV4-2
CASSRWWADIQYF	TGTGCCAGCAGCCGTTGGTGGGCGGACATTCAGTACTTC	-	many	TRBJ2-4	TRBV28
CASSPTSRETQYF	TGTGCCAGCAGCCCGACTAGTAGAGAGACCCAGTACTTC	-	-	TRBJ2-5	TRBV7-2
CASSQDPFPSGRPSSYEQYF	TGTGCCAGCAGCCAAGATCCGTTTCCTAGCGGGAGGCCCTCCTCCTACGAGCAGTACTTC	TRBD2	-	TRBJ2-7	TRBV4-2
CASSPLYSGANVLTF	TGTGCCAGCAGCCCCCTATACTCTGGGGCCAACGTCCTGACTTTC	-	few	TRBJ2-6	TRBV5-6
CASSPPGTGILSYEQYF	TGTGCCAGCAGCCCCCCGGGGACAGGGATCCTCTCCTACGAGCAGTACTTC	TRBD1	few	TRBJ2-7	TRBV28
CASSPGRLAGEFFYEQYF	TGCGCCAGCAGCCCCGGTCGGCTAGCGGGAGAGTTTTTCTACGAGCAGTACTTC	TRBD2	-	TRBJ2-7	TRBV5-1
CASSIDLLGQPQHF	TGTGCCAGTAGTATAGATCTATTGGGTCAGCCCCAGCATTTT	-	few	TRBJ1-5	TRBV19
CASSSGQGAAFF	TGTGCCAGCAGCTCGGGACAGGGTGCCGCTTTCTTT	TRBD1	few	TRBJ1-1	TRBV7-3
CASSNTGRGTNEKLFF	TGTGCCAGCAGCAATACCGGGCGGGGAACTAATGAAAAACTGTTTTTT	-	-	TRBJ1-4	TRBV5-4
CASSSSWGGNEQFF	TGTGCCAGCAGCTCGTCGTGGGGGGGCAATGAGCAGTTCTTC	TRBD2	few	TRBJ2-1	TRBV5-4
CASSLGRGLFTAGNTIYF	TGTGCCAGCAGCTTAGGCCGTGGACTCTTTACAGCTGGAAACACCATATATTTT	-	few	TRBJ1-3	TRBV13
CASSSGTIRGSPQHF	TGTGCCAGCAGTTCCGGGACAATTAGGGGCTCGCCCCAGCATTTT	-	-	TRBJ1-5	TRBV28
CASSLRGTSGVSYEQYF	TGTGCCAGCAGCTTAAGGGGGACTAGCGGTGTGTCCTACGAGCAGTACTTC	TRBD2	-	TRBJ2-7	TRBV11-2
CASSLISGSINEQFF	TGTGCCAGCAGCTTAATTAGCGGGAGCATAAATGAGCAGTTCTTC	TRBD2	-	TRBJ2-1	TRBV11-2
CASSETTANYGYTF	TGTGCCAGCAGTGAAACTACAGCTAACTATGGCTACACCTTC	-	-	TRBJ1-2	TRBV2
CASSPPAGADTQYF	TGTGCCAGCTCACCCCCAGCCGGGGCAGATACGCAGTATTTT	-	-	TRBJ2-3	TRBV18
CASSLDNEQFF	TGTGCCAGTAGTCTGGACAATGAGCAGTTCTTC	-	-	TRBJ2-1	TRBV19
CATSRDPAGYGYTF	TGTGCCACCAGCAGAGATCCGGCGGGTTATGGCTACACCTTC	-	-	TRBJ1-2	TRBV15
CASSALTSGNGETQYF	TGTGCCAGCAGCGCCTTGACTAGCGGGAACGGAGAGACCCAGTACTTC	TRBD2	few	TRBJ2-5	TRBV7-2
CASSLGSSMGEKLFF	TGTGCCAGCAGCTTAGGTAGTTCGATGGGAGAAAAACTGTTTTTT	-	-	TRBJ1-4	TRBV7-2
CASRGTSGPGELFF	TGTGCCAGCAGGGGGACTAGTGGTCCCGGGGAGCTGTTTTTT	TRBD2	-	TRBJ2-2	TRBV7-6
CASSEAEGTQYF	TGTGCCAGCAGTGAAGCGGAAGGTACGCAGTATTTT	-	-	TRBJ2-3	TRBV6-1
CASSLGSGTGELFF	TGTGCCAGCAGCTTGGGTTCGGGCACCGGGGAGCTGTTTTTT	-	-	TRBJ2-2	TRBV5-4
CASSESRGIQYF	TGCGCCAGCAGTGAGTCGAGGGGCATTCAGTACTTC	-	few	TRBJ2-4	TRBV10-2
CASSPRVLTYEQYF	TGCGCCAGCTCCCCGAGGGTCCTCACCTACGAGCAGTACTTC	-	few	TRBJ2-7	TRBV5-1
CASSPHRGQGGYTF	TGTGCCAGCAGCCCCCACAGGGGGCAAGGGGGCTACACCTTC	TRBD1	few	TRBJ1-2	TRBV7-2
CASSLGGTTEETQYF	TGCGCCAGCAGCTTGGGGGGGACTACGGAAGAGACCCAGTACTTC	TRBD2	few	TRBJ2-5	TRBV5-1
CAISEYTEAFF	TGTGCCATCAGTGAGTATACTGAAGCTTTCTTT	-	many	TRBJ1-1	TRBV10-3
CATSRAVSYEQYF	TGTGCCACCAGCAGAGCAGTATCCTACGAGCAGTACTTC	-	-	TRBJ2-7	TRBV15